This T cell receptor (beta chain) was documented in a study of OX40 agonist ivuxolimab in advanced cancers. Looking at the study overall: Every patient in dose escalation had hepatocellular carcinoma, melanoma, renal cell or head and neck cancer.

Overall study results and limits: Relative to CD4+ cells, CD8+ T cells on average had more expanded clones.

Assay used: immunoSEQ multiplex PCR; TCRdb lists only in-frame clones, some missing. This table holds roughly 100,000 clones, just under 95% found once. Unmatched junction bases numbered 8, after V lost 0 bases and J lost 6 bases. CDR3 size: 16 residues. As concerns this clone: Its specificity is not known.

The sequence came from an adult with an advanced solid tumor such as melanoma, head and neck, liver or kidney cancer. V usage is TRBV6-7 and J usage is TRBJ2-1; the match to TRBD2 covers 7 bases. TRBV6-7 is given ORF status, its function remaining uncertain. Sequencing used CD4+ or CD8+ T cells sorted from blood, obtained in a trial of the OX40 agonist ivuxolimab. The CDR3 sequence is CASSYSAQRGFNEQFF. CDR3 bases: TGTGCCAGCAGTTACTCGGCCCAGCGGGGTTTCAATGAGCAGTTCTTC.